This TCR beta chain came from a study of blood T cell repertoires in COVID-19. Trimming removed 4 bases from V and 4 bases from J; junction bases left unmatched: 6. The CDR3 length is 15 residues. Germline CDR1 and CDR2: KGHSH and LQKENI. This clone has only one observation. Method: immunoSEQ multiplex PCR; TCRdb's copy keeps in-frame clones and lacks some. Among about 140,000 clones, roughly 85% were seen once, and the ten largest hold around 3%. Sequencing input: peripheral blood. V and J are TRBV18 and TRBJ1-5, with 8 bases lining up with TRBD1. The receptor was isolated from a man in his fifties with acute or convalescent COVID-19. CDR3 amino acids: CASSRGQAGNQPQHF. CDR3 nucleotide sequence: TGTGCCAGCTCACGGGGACAGGCTGGGAATCAGCCCCAGCATTTT. Looking up the rest from reference TRBV18 and TRBJ1-5 gives the full variable domain: NAGVMQNPRHLVRRRGQEARLRCSPMKGHSHVYWYRQLPEEGLKFMVYLQKENIIDESGMPKERFSAEFPKEGPSILRIQQVVRGDSAAYFCASSRGQAGNQPQHFGDGTRLSIL.